Listed here are 28 T cell receptor beta chains from one sample, sequenced in a study of T-cell reconstitution after alpha-beta-depleted transplantation in children listed by TCRdb under 2016. Libraries were prepared through PCR. The listed sequencing device is Illumina HiSeq 2500. TCR library preparation used molecular barcoding, with unique molecular identifiers applied to normalize quantification of the TCRbeta repertoire. TCRdb took the public reads, trimmed them with fastp at Q25, ran MiXCR for clone calling and kept in-frame beta chains. Here each entry gathers all rows of one CDR3 protein and keeps the most common genes and DNA. The sample table holds 700,000 to 950,000 distinct CDR3 sequences, of which 16% were seen once. The ten top clones hold approximately 5% of the sample. In the paper's terms, the treatment or condition label means: allogeneic hematopoietic cell transplantation with graft depleted of TCRalphabeta T cells and CD19 B cells.

Specimen: PBMCs, mostly from graft donor cells, collected 360 days after TCRalphabeta/CD19-depleted stem cell transplant. The source is a male patient between 10 and 17 years old who had a stem cell transplant for acute lymphoblastic leukemia, so the T cells may come from the graft donor.

CDR3 residues: CALIGYNEQFF. As DNA, the CDR3 is TGTGCCTTGATAGGGTACAATGAGCAGTTCTTC. The chain is built from TRBV30 and TRBJ2-1, with unresolved D. CDR1 is GTSNPN and CDR2 is SVGIG in the germline V gene (reference sequence). V was cut by 7 bases and J by 4 bases, with 8 bases left in between. The CDR3 sequence is 11 residues long. The variable domain in full, completed from reference TRBV30 and TRBJ2-1, reads SQTIHQWPATLVQPVGSPLSLECTVEGTSNPNLYWYRQAAGRGLQLLFYSVGIGQISSEVPQNLSASRPQDRQFILSSKKLLLSDSGFYLCALIGYNEQFFGPGTRLTVL.

This clonotype was detected a few times. The rearrangement uses TRBV27 and TRBJ1-1; 9 bases are a match to TRBD1. V shed 5 bases and J 2 bases; nucleotides not matched to a gene: 6. This CDR3 spans 15 amino acids. Germline assignment: CDR1 MNHEY and CDR2 SMNVEV (reference sequence). CDR3 sequence reads: CASSTRDRANTEAFF. The CDR3 DNA reads as TGTGCCAGCAGTACCCGGGACAGGGCTAACACTGAAGCTTTCTTT.

This clonotype was seen only a few times. This rearrangement joins TRBV20-1 to TRBJ1-5; no firm D call. The CDR3 extends over 13 amino acids. V lost 1 base and J lost 7, with 11 bases in between. Germline lookup yields CDR1 DFQATT and CDR2 SNEGSKA (reference sequence). The CDR3 nucleotides read TGCAGTGCTAGAGTTTCGGGGAAGCAGCCCCAGCATTTT. Its protein product is CSARVSGKQPQHF.

V is TRBV7-6 and J is TRBJ1-1; TRBD1 matches at 10 bases. V was clipped by 0 bases and J by 3 bases; unmatched bases: 13. This CDR3 is built from 19 residues. Per germline, CDR1 SGHVS and CDR2 FNYEAQ. The CDR3 bases are TGTGCCAGCAGCTTAGCGGCGGAACGGTGGGACAGGGGAGACACTGAAGCTTTCTTT. This codes for CASSLAAERWDRGDTEAFF.

The J gene is TRBJ2-7, the V gene TRBV27; 9 bases are a match to TRBD2. The V gene's germline CDR1 is MNHEY and CDR2 SMNVEV (reference sequence). The CDR3 sequence is 15 residues long. The ends lost 2 bases at V and 4 bases at J; junction bases unmatched: 6. CDR3 protein: CASSLVASGAYEQYF. The CDR3 bases are TGTGCCAGCAGTTTAGTGGCTAGCGGGGCGTACGAGCAGTACTTC.

This clonotype has just a few counts. The V gene is TRBV4-1, the J gene TRBJ2-3; TRBD2 matches 7 bases. CDR1 and CDR2 (germline): MGHRA, YSYEKL. The CDR3 extends over 13 amino acids. Trimming at V came to 3 bases and at J to 6 bases, leaving 3 bases not matched to a gene. As DNA, the CDR3 is TGCGCCAGCAGCCACCCGCGGGGGGATACGCAGTATTTT. Translating it yields CASSHPRGDTQYF.

In this sample, this clonotype turned up many times. The chain is built from TRBV5-1 and TRBJ2-7; 8 nucleotides line up with TRBD2. The CDR3 is 15 residues long. V lost 4 bases to trimming and J lost 2 bases; unmatched junction nucleotides: 8. The germline gives CDR1 SGHRS, CDR2 YFSETQ. The CDR3 loop is CASSLGAGGAYEQYF. The CDR3 coding sequence is TGCGCCAGCAGCCTAGGTGCCGGGGGGGCCTACGAGCAGTACTTC. The whole variable domain, remainder taken from reference TRBV5-1 and TRBJ2-7, is KAGVTQTPRYLIKTRGQQVTLSCSPISGHRSVSWYQQTPGQGLQFLFEYFSETQRNKGNFPGRFSGRQFSNSRSEMNVSTLELGDSALYLCASSLGAGGAYEQYFGPGTRLTVT.

This clonotype was seen more than once but under ten times. The chain carries TRBV7-6 and TRBJ2-5; D uncertain. Trimming removed 1 base from V and 0 bases from J, with 12 bases in between. The CDR3 has 16 residues. Germline V gene sequence: CDR1 SGHVS, CDR2 FNYEAQ. This chain's CDR3 is CASSLVATQYQETQYF. The CDR3 region has the DNA TGTGCCAGCAGCTTAGTGGCCACCCAGTACCAAGAGACCCAGTACTTC.

This clonotype appeared once. V and J are TRBV3-1 and TRBJ1-4, with unresolved D. Germline V gene data show CDR1 as LGHDT and CDR2 as YNNKEL (reference sequence). CDR3 size: 15 residues. Trimming removed 7 bases from V and 5 bases from J, with 17 bases in between. The CDR3 protein is CASTNGGEWNEKLFF. The CDR3 bases are TGTGCCAGCACCAACGGCGGGGAGTGGAATGAAAAACTGTTTTTT.

This clonotype was seen at least ten times. The rearrangement joins TRBV15 to TRBJ2-1; 7 bases map to TRBD1. The CDR3 consists of 14 residues. The germline V gene has CDR1 LNHNV and CDR2 YYDKDF (reference sequence). V dropped 0 bases and J dropped 9; count of bases not matched to a gene: 5. The CDR3 loop reads CATSRDRTGREQFF. The DNA of the CDR3 is TGTGCCACCAGCAGAGATCGGACAGGACGTGAGCAGTTCTTC. The whole variable domain, remainder taken from reference TRBV15 and TRBJ2-1, is DAMVIQNPRYQVTQFGKPVTLSCSQTLNHNVMYWYQQKSSQAPKLLFHYYDKDFNNEADTPDNFQSRRPNTSFCFLDIRSPGLGDTAMYLCATSRDRTGREQFFGPGTRLTVL.

This clonotype was observed a single time. Possible read error: a much larger clone is one base away. This chain connects TRBV7-3 to TRBJ1-1; 8 bases match TRBD1. This CDR3 is 15 amino acids long. Trimming at V came to 4 bases and at J to 1 base, leaving 5 bases not matched to a gene. CDR1 is SGHTA, CDR2 FQGTGA, per germline. The CDR3 DNA reads TGTGCCAGCAGCTCGACCGGGACAGGGAACACTGAAGCTTTCTTT. Translation: CASSSTGTGNTEAFF.

A word on this clonotype: The CDR3 carries no conserved terminal phenylalanine or tryptophan, so it likely arises from a read error. CDR3 in amino acids: CASSTTGVNEKLFV. Here the CDR3 DNA reads TGTGCCAGCAGTACAACAGGGGTGAATGAAAAACTGTTTGTT. The chain has TRBV6-1 and TRBJ1-4; 7 bases match TRBD1. The CDR3 sequence is 14 residues long. Germline V CDR1 and CDR2: MNHNS, SASEGT. V shed 5 bases, J shed 5 bases, and the junction held 5 bases outside the gene matches.

The chain has TRBV5-1 and TRBJ1-1, with 7 bases fitting TRBD1. Germline CDR1 and CDR2: SGHRS and YFSETQ. The CDR3 length is 15 residues. Unmatched junction bases numbered 4, after V lost 0 bases and J lost 2 bases. CDR3 loop: CASSLVSGGNTEAFF. CDR3 nucleotide sequence: TGCGCCAGCAGCTTGGTTTCAGGGGGTAACACTGAAGCTTTCTTT.

V and J are TRBV7-9 and TRBJ2-1; TRBD1 matches at 9 bases. CDR1 and CDR2 from the germline V gene are SEHNR and FQNEAQ (reference sequence). V was clipped by 9 bases and J by 5 bases; unmatched bases: 11. This CDR3 contains 15 residues. As DNA, the CDR3 is TGTGCCAGGTATCGACGACAGGGGGAAAACAATGAGCAGTTCTTC. It codes for CARYRRQGENNEQFF.

This clonotype was seen only a few times. This chain connects TRBV4-2 to TRBJ1-1, with D maybe TRBD1 (6 bases). V was trimmed by 5 bases and J by 1 base, leaving 26 bases between them. The germline V gene encodes CDR1 LGHNA and CDR2 YNFKEQ. The CDR3 has 19 amino acids. The CDR3 bases are TGTGCCAGCAGCAGGGGACAAAACATGGACAGTGGCCAGAACACTGAAGCTTTCTTT. Its translation: CASSRGQNMDSGQNTEAFF.

This clonotype showed up just a few times. CDR3 coding DNA: TGTGCCAGCTCACCTCAACAGGGGACCCCCACAGATACGCAGTATTTT. Residues: CASSPQQGTPTDTQYF. This chain connects TRBV18 to TRBJ2-3; 7 bases map to TRBD1. V dropped 3 bases and J dropped 2; count of bases not matched to a gene: 8. The germline gives CDR1 KGHSH, CDR2 LQKENI. This CDR3 has 16 residues.

This clonotype was recorded a few times. The chain links TRBV7-3 to TRBJ2-1; 7 bases agree with TRBD2. Unmatched junction bases numbered 7, after V lost 6 bases and J lost 8 bases. CDR1 and CDR2 (germline): SGHTA, FQGTGA. The CDR3 runs to 13 residues. CDR3: CASSPPAGDEQFF. DNA for the CDR3: TGTGCCAGCAGTCCTCCCGCGGGGGATGAGCAGTTCTTC.

This clonotype was seen repeatedly, ten times or more. The genes are TRBV6-6 and TRBJ2-3, with D perhaps TRBD2 (6 bases). The germline V and J ends were trimmed by 2 bases and 3 bases, with 6 bases remaining between them. CDR1 MNHNY and CDR2 SVGAGI come from the germline V gene (reference sequence). CDR3 length: 13 residues. CDR3 protein: CASSYGGTDTQYF. CDR3 coding DNA: TGTGCCAGCAGTTACGGGGGGACAGATACGCAGTATTTT.

This clonotype was detected a few times. This rearrangement joins TRBV9 to TRBJ2-5, with 10 nucleotides matching TRBD2. The germline gives CDR1 SGDLS, CDR2 YYNGEE. CDR3 length: 17 residues. V lost 4 bases, J lost 2 bases, and 11 bases stayed unmatched. The CDR3 DNA reads as TGTGCCAGCAGCCCGTACGGGGGACTAGCGTCTCAAGAGACCCAGTACTTC. This sequence encodes CASSPYGGLASQETQYF.

This clonotype was detected only a few times. The chain combines TRBV20-1 with TRBJ2-1, with 8 bases identical to TRBD2. V lost 6 bases to trimming and J lost 2 bases; unmatched junction nucleotides: 18. Germline CDR1 reads DFQATT; CDR2 reads SNEGSKA (reference sequence). The CDR3 length is 18 residues. The CDR3 sequence: CSAGGGLVPSATYNEQFF. The DNA for the CDR3 is TGCAGTGCCGGGGGGGGACTAGTCCCCTCGGCCACCTACAATGAGCAGTTCTTC.

This clonotype came up a few times. The CDR3 nucleotides are TGTGCCAGCAGTGATAGCTGGAGGCGGACGAACTACGAGCAGTACTTC. This sequence encodes CASSDSWRRTNYEQYF. This chain joins TRBV2 and TRBJ2-7; TRBD2 might be the D (5 bases). In germline, CDR1 is SNHLY, CDR2 FYNNEI. V shed 3 bases and J shed 3 bases, with 18 bases lying between them. CDR3 length: 16 residues. The whole variable domain, filled in from reference TRBV2 and TRBJ2-7, reads EPEVTQTPSHQVTQMGQEVILRCVPISNHLYFYWYRQILGQKVEFLVSFYNNEISEKSEIFDDQFSVERPDGSNFTLKIRSTKLEDSAMYFCASSDSWRRTNYEQYFGPGTRLTVT.

To note about this clonotype: Since no conserved phenylalanine or tryptophan closes the CDR3, a read error is the likely cause. The limits of the CDR3 on the DNA are not certain, so only TCRdb's listed CDR3 is given. The chain carries TRBV21-1 and TRBJ2-7; TRBD1 is the table's D call, not checked against the DNA. TRBV21-1 is a known pseudogene. Termini included, the CDR3 measures 16 amino acids. The CDR3 sequence is CASSKVPGGTSYEQYS.

About this clonotype itself: An end of the junction does not agree with germline; a read error may underlie this. The chain uses TRBV29-1 and TRBJ2-1; D is perhaps TRBD2 (5 bases). CDR1 is SQVTM and CDR2 is ANQGSEA in the germline V gene. This CDR3 comprises 14 residues. CDR3 sequence: CSAESGLSYNEQFF. DNA of the CDR3: TGCAGCGCTGAAAGCGGCCTCTCCTACAATGAGCAGTTCTTC.

This clonotype was recorded a few times. The chain combines TRBV20-1 with TRBJ2-7; D uncertain. This CDR3 has 13 residues. Germline V gene data show CDR1 as DFQATT and CDR2 as SNEGSKA (reference sequence). The V and J ends lost 6 bases and 4 bases respectively, with 16 bases between them. CDR3 amino acids: CSAVRTSVYEQYF. In nucleotides, the CDR3 is TGCAGTGCCGTACGGACGTCTGTGTACGAGCAGTACTTC.

The V gene is TRBV5-6, the J gene TRBJ2-2, with D possibly called TRBD1 or TRBD2 (5 bases each). There are 18 residues in the CDR3. Germline V gene data show CDR1 as SGHDT and CDR2 as YYEEEE. With 4 bases removed from V and 6 bases from J, the gap between germline ends came to 25 bases. DNA of the CDR3: TGTGCCAGCAGCCCGGGTCGGTTGAGGGGCGCGGTATCCGGGGAGCTGTTTTTT. It encodes CASSPGRLRGAVSGELFF.

This clonotype came up many times. An end of the junction does not agree with germline; a read error may underlie this. The chain links TRBV12-5 to TRBJ2-1, with 11 bases fitting TRBD2. The CDR3 sequence is 11 residues long. CDR1 is LGHNT, CDR2 FRNRAP, per germline. The CDR3 nucleotides read TGTGCTAGTGGTCAGGGACTAGCGGCCTACTTC. This gives the protein CASGQGLAAYF.

V gene TRBV5-1 combines with J gene TRBJ2-7, with 9 bases that match TRBD1. There are 15 residues in the CDR3. From germline, CDR1 is SGHRS and CDR2 YFSETQ. V shed 4 bases, J shed 7 bases, and the junction held 12 bases outside the gene matches. The CDR3 loop is CASSQPGQGRNEQYF. The CDR3 bases are TGCGCCAGCAGCCAGCCGGGACAGGGTAGGAATGAGCAGTACTTC.

Many counts were recorded for this clonotype. The chain carries TRBV20-1 and TRBJ1-1; 7 bases line up with TRBD1. CDR3 length: 15 residues. V lost 1 base and J lost 0; bases outside the gene matches: 5. From germline, CDR1 is DFQATT and CDR2 SNEGSKA (reference sequence). The CDR3 is CSARVTGDMNTEAFF. CDR3 sequence (DNA): TGCAGTGCTAGAGTCACAGGGGATATGAACACTGAAGCTTTCTTT.